A selection of T cell receptor beta chains follows, all from one sample in a study of shared clonotypes between healthy human individuals. Here immunoSEQ multiplex PCR was the method, and the copy in TCRdb shows in-frame clones only, minus some. The profile covers some 1.5 million clones, with roughly 96% appearing a single time and approximately 1.1% taken by the ten largest. Sequences were obtained from naive CD4+ T cells sorted from blood. The source of these receptors is a man aged 25 to 40 in good health. Each CDR3 is given with its conserved first and last residue. The D gene is left open where the match is weak. For some rows the clone size is stated as once, few or many, or as a class when expanded; others skip it.

d_call clone_size j_call v_call cdr3_aa cdr3_nt
TRBD2 NA TRBJ2-7 TRBV5-4 CASSPGLAGPYEQYF TGTGCCAGCAGCCCGGGACTAGCGGGTCCCTACGAGCAGTACTTC
NA NA TRBJ2-1 TRBV19 CASSIVPRDEQFF TGTGCCAGTAGTATAGTCCCCCGCGATGAGCAGTTCTTC
NA once TRBJ2-7 TRBV6-4 CASTPKKKTCPGEQYF TGTGCCAGCACACCGAAAAAGAAGACCTGCCCTGGGGAGCAGTACTTC
NA NA TRBJ1-5 TRBV7-2 CASSPDGGYQPQHF TGTGCCAGCAGCCCGGATGGGGGGTATCAGCCCCAGCATTTT
NA NA TRBJ2-3 TRBV9 CASSAFRGNAPTDTQYF TGTGCCAGCAGCGCCTTCCGCGGCAATGCCCCAACAGATACGCAGTATTTT
NA NA TRBJ2-5 TRBV14 CASSQVLLETQYF TGTGCCAGCAGCCAAGTTTTACTGGAGACCCAGTACTTC
TRBD2 once TRBJ2-5 TRBV6-1 CASTVSGRSETQYF TGTGCCAGCACTGTTAGCGGGAGAAGCGAGACCCAGTACTTC
TRBD1 NA TRBJ1-4 TRBV5-1 CASSLTGEYEKLFF TGCGCCAGCAGCTTAACAGGGGAATATGAAAAACTGTTTTTT
TRBD2 NA TRBJ2-5 TRBV5-1 CASSLSGLKETQYF TGCGCCAGCAGCCTGTCGGGACTAAAAGAGACCCAGTACTTC
NA NA TRBJ1-2 TRBV5-5 CASSFGVFGYTF TGTGCCAGCAGCTTTGGGGTGTTTGGCTACACCTTC
NA NA TRBJ1-5 TRBV15 CATSTRGQPQHF TGTGCCACCAGCACCCGCGGTCAGCCCCAGCATTTT
TRBD1 NA TRBJ2-7 TRBV5-6 CASSSRQGVISYEQYF TGTGCCAGCAGCTCCCGACAGGGGGTGATCTCCTACGAGCAGTACTTC
NA NA TRBJ2-1 TRBV5-4 CASGLLGLGASYNEQFF TGTGCCAGCGGCCTCTTAGGCCTGGGGGCAAGCTACAATGAGCAGTTCTTC
NA NA TRBJ2-6 TRBV7-2 CASSPGGSGANVLTF TGTGCCAGCAGCCCAGGAGGGTCCGGGGCCAACGTCCTGACTTTC
TRBD2 once TRBJ2-1 TRBV19 CASSTRLAGAYNEQFF TGTGCCAGTAGTACCCGACTAGCGGGGGCCTACAATGAGCAGTTCTTC
NA once TRBJ1-1 TRBV6-1 CASNSGWAEAFF TGTGCCAGCAATTCCGGTTGGGCTGAAGCTTTCTTT
NA NA TRBJ1-1 TRBV7-8 CASTPFGEGEAFF TGTGCCAGCACCCCATTCGGGGAAGGTGAAGCTTTCTTT
NA NA TRBJ2-1 TRBV7-8 CASSLAGGQDYNEQFF TGTGCCAGCAGCTTAGCGGGCGGGCAAGACTACAATGAGCAGTTCTTC
TRBD1 NA TRBJ2-7 TRBV5-1 CASSWTGNSYEQYF TGCGCCAGCAGCTGGACAGGGAACTCCTACGAGCAGTACTTC
TRBD2 NA TRBJ2-3 TRBV5-6 CASSATSVTQYF TGTGCCAGCAGCGCAACTAGCGTAACGCAGTATTTT
NA NA TRBJ2-1 TRBV9 CARATGLEQFF TGTGCCAGGGCTACCGGACTAGAGCAGTTCTTC
NA NA TRBJ2-1 TRBV7-3 CASSSLATNEQFF TGTGCCAGCAGCTCCCTAGCGACAAATGAGCAGTTCTTC
NA NA TRBJ2-5 TRBV2 CASRRETQYF TGTGCCAGCCGCCGGGAGACCCAGTACTTC
NA NA TRBJ1-4 TRBV18 CASSPQGPNEKLFF TGTGCCAGCTCACCACAGGGACCTAATGAAAAACTGTTTTTT
NA NA TRBJ1-5 TRBV7-2 CASSLAGPNQPQHF TGTGCCAGCAGCTTAGCCGGGCCTAATCAGCCCCAGCATTTT
NA NA TRBJ2-5 TRBV9 CASSVDTGRTQYF TGTGCCAGCAGCGTAGATACAGGGAGAACCCAGTACTTC
NA NA TRBJ2-1 TRBV11-3 CASSGGSAGYNEQFF TGTGCCAGCAGCGGTGGGAGTGCCGGATACAATGAGCAGTTCTTC
NA NA TRBJ2-7 TRBV10-2 CASSESDGANEQYF TGCGCCAGCAGTGAGTCGGACGGCGCCAACGAGCAGTACTTC
TRBD1 NA TRBJ2-7 TRBV7-9 CASSLGGRQGTYEQYF TGTGCCAGCAGCTTAGGGGGTCGACAGGGTACCTACGAGCAGTACTTC
TRBD1 NA TRBJ1-5 TRBV19 CASSTTGIFQPQHF TGTGCCAGTAGTACGACAGGGATCTTTCAGCCCCAGCATTTT
NA NA TRBJ2-3 TRBV7-2 CASSNYGGLGDTQYF TGTGCCAGCAGCAACTACGGAGGGCTTGGAGATACGCAGTATTTT
TRBD1 once TRBJ2-1 TRBV5-1 CASSLVPGTGNNEQFF TGCGCCAGCAGCTTGGTTCCCGGGACAGGAAACAATGAGCAGTTCTTC
NA NA TRBJ2-5 TRBV5-1 CASSLVPGETQYF TGCGCCAGCAGCTTGGTTCCGGGGGAGACCCAGTACTTC
NA NA TRBJ1-1 TRBV5-4 CASSFGLNTEAFF TGTGCCAGCAGCTTTGGACTGAACACTGAAGCTTTCTTT
NA NA TRBJ2-5 TRBV10-2 CASSEQPRLNVRETQYF TGCGCCAGCAGTGAACAACCTCGTTTGAACGTAAGAGAGACCCAGTACTTC
NA NA TRBJ2-1 TRBV5-1 CASSLFGAESSYNEQFF TGCGCCAGCAGCTTGTTTGGGGCCGAGAGCTCCTACAATGAGCAGTTCTTC
NA NA TRBJ2-1 TRBV10-1 CASSEGLLFYNEQFF TGCGCCAGCAGTGAGGGGCTACTATTTTACAATGAGCAGTTCTTC
TRBD2 NA TRBJ2-1 TRBV19 CASSSGRADEQFF TGTGCCAGTAGTAGCGGGAGGGCAGATGAGCAGTTCTTC
TRBD1 NA TRBJ1-1 TRBV7-9 CASSYRQGALNTEAFF TGTGCCAGCAGCTACCGACAGGGGGCATTGAACACTGAAGCTTTCTTT
NA NA TRBJ1-2 TRBV5-4 CASSLFEADTYGYTF TGTGCCAGCAGCTTGTTCGAGGCAGACACCTATGGCTACACCTTC
TRBD2 NA TRBJ2-1 TRBV2 CASSALGSRESSYNEQFF TGTGCCAGCAGTGCGCTCGGTTCGCGGGAGAGCTCCTACAATGAGCAGTTCTTC
NA NA TRBJ2-7 TRBV2 CASSKEGGGEQYF TGTGCCAGCAGTAAGGAGGGGGGAGGAGAGCAGTACTTC
TRBD2 NA TRBJ2-3 TRBV19 CASNRLAGATDTQYF TGTGCCAGTAATAGGCTAGCGGGAGCAACAGATACGCAGTATTTT
NA NA TRBJ2-7 TRBV7-9 CASSPREVYEQYF TGTGCCAGCAGCCCCAGGGAGGTCTACGAGCAGTACTTC
NA NA TRBJ1-5 TRBV27 CASSFQAINQPQHF TGTGCCAGCAGTTTCCAGGCGATTAATCAGCCCCAGCATTTT
NA few TRBJ2-3 TRBV5-6 CASSLDLTTDTQYF TGTGCCAGCAGCTTGGATCTAACCACAGATACGCAGTATTTT
TRBD1 NA TRBJ1-4 TRBV19 CASSVLPGQGAWTNEKLFF TGTGCCAGTAGTGTTTTACCGGGACAGGGGGCTTGGACTAATGAAAAACTGTTTTTT
TRBD1 NA TRBJ2-5 TRBV5-1 CASSVSPGQDVETQYF TGCGCCAGCAGCGTCAGCCCGGGACAGGATGTAGAGACCCAGTACTTC
NA NA TRBJ2-1 TRBV7-9 CASSFEDFWADSYNEQFF TGTGCCAGCAGCTTTGAAGATTTCTGGGCGGACTCCTACAATGAGCAGTTCTTC
NA NA TRBJ2-7 TRBV18 CASSQSGSTYEQYF TGTGCCAGCTCACAGTCCGGCTCAACCTACGAGCAGTACTTC
NA NA TRBJ2-1 TRBV7-9 CASRSSVGSEQFF TGTGCCAGCAGGTCGTCGGTGGGTAGTGAGCAGTTCTTC
NA NA TRBJ1-5 TRBV6-1 CASNEGMSNQPQHF TGTGCCAGCAACGAGGGGATGAGCAATCAGCCCCAGCATTTT
TRBD1 NA TRBJ1-1 TRBV7-8 CASSKGRTGRGTEAFF TGTGCCAGCAGCAAAGGGAGGACAGGGAGAGGCACTGAAGCTTTCTTT
TRBD2 NA TRBJ2-7 TRBV11-2 CASSYGTSGDYEQYF TGTGCCAGCAGCTACGGGACTAGCGGGGACTACGAGCAGTACTTC